The T cell receptor beta chain under discussion was sequenced for a study of T-cell reconstitution after alpha-beta-depleted transplantation in children. Study-wide results and limits: Several hundred expanded graft clones reportedly supplied alpha-beta T cells about two months after transplant. Fresh T-cell production supplied most of the T-cell counts and diversity seen one year after transplant.

Trimming left V 6 bases short and J 0 bases short, with 15 bases between. Germline CDR1 and CDR2: DFQATT and SNEGSKA (reference sequence). The CDR3 contains 15 residues. A TCRbeta library incorporating unique molecular identifiers was prepared. TCRdb fed the PCR reads into MiXCR, producing one record per CDR3 protein. The repertoire holds about 600,000 distinct CDR3 sequences, with 23% as singletons. A word on this clonotype: Its antigen is not identified.

The specimen comprised PBMCs, mostly from graft donor cells, sampled 360 days after TCRalphabeta/CD19-depleted stem cell transplant. The V gene is TRBV20-1, the J gene TRBJ2-4, with D maybe TRBD1 (6 bases). The clonotype comes from a boy younger than two who had a stem cell transplant for acute myeloid leukemia, so the T cells may come from the graft donor. CDR3 amino acids: CSAEGTGLAKNIQYF. The CDR3 region has the DNA TGCAGTGCCGAAGGAACAGGGCTAGCCAAAAACATTCAGTACTTC.